This T cell receptor (beta chain) was observed in a study of cytomegalovirus exposure and HLA in healthy donors. Looking at the study overall: Some 80 million unique TCRs from HLA-typed donors were held in an early data release. Falling in the Caucasian-associated ancestry cluster were less than 85% of approximately 400 genotyped donors. Overall study results and limits: Some V segments, including TRBV6-2 and TRBV6-3, were excluded as indistinguishable. In a later analysis, TCR beta V- and J-gene trimming was associated with a missense DCLRE1C variant.

Regarding this clone: Its antigen remains unknown.

The PCR employed 60 Vbeta primers together with 13 Jbeta primers. Assay used: immunoSEQ multiplex PCR; TCRdb lists only in-frame clones, some missing. The data contain 170,000 or so clones, about 80% of them singletons. The germline gives CDR1 SGHTS, CDR2 YDEGEE. With 4 bases clipped from V and 6 bases from J, the junction kept 8 bases outside the gene matches. The CDR3 is 15 amino acids. The rearrangement joins TRBV5-8 to TRBJ2-7; 12 nucleotides match TRBD1. The receptor comes from a woman in her 50s in good health and CMV-seropositive. Sequencing used PBMCs. The CDR3 region has the DNA TGTGCCAGCAGCATAATTGGGACAGGGGGCGGCGAGCAGTACTTC. It encodes CASSIIGTGGGEQYF.